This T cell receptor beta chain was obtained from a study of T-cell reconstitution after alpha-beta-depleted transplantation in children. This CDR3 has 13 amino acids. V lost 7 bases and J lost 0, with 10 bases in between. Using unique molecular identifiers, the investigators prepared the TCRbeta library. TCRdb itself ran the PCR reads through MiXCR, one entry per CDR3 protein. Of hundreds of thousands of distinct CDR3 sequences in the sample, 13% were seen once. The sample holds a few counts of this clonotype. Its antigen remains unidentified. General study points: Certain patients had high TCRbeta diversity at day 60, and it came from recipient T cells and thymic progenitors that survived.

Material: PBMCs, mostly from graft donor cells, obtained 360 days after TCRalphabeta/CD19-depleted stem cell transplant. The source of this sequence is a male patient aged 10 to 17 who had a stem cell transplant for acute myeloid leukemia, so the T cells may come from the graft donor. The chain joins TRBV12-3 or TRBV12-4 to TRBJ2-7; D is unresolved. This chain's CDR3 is CASTRPGSYEQYF. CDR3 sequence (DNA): TGTGCCAGCACTCGCCCGGGCTCCTACGAGCAGTACTTC.